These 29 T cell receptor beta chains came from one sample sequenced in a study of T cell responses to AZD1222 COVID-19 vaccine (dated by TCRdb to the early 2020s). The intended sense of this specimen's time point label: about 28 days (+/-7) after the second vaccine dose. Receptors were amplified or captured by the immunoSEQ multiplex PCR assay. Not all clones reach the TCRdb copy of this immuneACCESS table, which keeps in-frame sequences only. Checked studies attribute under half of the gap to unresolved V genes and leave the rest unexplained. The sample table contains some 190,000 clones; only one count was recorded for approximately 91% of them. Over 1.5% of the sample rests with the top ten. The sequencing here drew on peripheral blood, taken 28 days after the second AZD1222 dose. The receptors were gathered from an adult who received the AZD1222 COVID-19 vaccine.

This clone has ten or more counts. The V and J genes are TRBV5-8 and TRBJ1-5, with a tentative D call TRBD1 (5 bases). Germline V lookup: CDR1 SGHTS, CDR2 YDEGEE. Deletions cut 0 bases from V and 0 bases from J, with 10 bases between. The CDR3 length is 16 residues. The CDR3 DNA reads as TGTGCCAGCAGCTTGGCCCGACAGACTAGCAATCAGCCCCAGCATTTT. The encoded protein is CASSLARQTSNQPQHF. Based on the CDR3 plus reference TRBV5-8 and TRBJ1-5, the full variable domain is EAGVTQSPTHLIKTRGQQATLRCSPISGHTSVYWYQQALGLGLQFLLWYDEGEERNRGNFPPRFSGRQFPNYSSELNVNALELEDSALYLCASSLARQTSNQPQHFGDGTRLSIL.

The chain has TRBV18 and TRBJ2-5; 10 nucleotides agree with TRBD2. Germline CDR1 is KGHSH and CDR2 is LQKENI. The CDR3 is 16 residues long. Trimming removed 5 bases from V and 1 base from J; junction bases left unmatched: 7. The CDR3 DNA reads TGTGCCAGCTCAAGTAGCGGGAGGCTCCCCCAAGAGACCCAGTACTTC. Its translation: CASSSSGRLPQETQYF.

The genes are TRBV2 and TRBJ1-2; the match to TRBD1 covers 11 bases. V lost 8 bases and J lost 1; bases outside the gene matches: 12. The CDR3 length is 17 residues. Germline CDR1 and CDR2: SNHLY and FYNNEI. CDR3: CASGARDRGTHNYGYTF. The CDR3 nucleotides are TGTGCCAGCGGAGCCCGGGACAGGGGGACCCATAACTATGGCTACACCTTC.

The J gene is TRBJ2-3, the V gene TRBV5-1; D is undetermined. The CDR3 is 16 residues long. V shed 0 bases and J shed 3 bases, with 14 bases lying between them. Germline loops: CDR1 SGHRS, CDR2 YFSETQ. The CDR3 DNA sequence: TGCGCCAGCAGCTTGGGGGTAGGGATGGTGACAGATACGCAGTATTTT. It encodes CASSLGVGMVTDTQYF.

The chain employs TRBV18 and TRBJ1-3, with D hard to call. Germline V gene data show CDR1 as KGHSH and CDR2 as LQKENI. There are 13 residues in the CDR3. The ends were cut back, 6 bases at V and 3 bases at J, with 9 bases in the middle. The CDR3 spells CASSLEGGNTIYF. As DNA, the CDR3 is TGTGCCAGCTCCCTGGAAGGTGGAAACACCATATATTTT.

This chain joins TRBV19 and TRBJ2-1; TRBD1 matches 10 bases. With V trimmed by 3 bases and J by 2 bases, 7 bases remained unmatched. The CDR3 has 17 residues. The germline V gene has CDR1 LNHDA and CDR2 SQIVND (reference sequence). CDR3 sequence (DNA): TGTGCCAGTAGTATTGAAGGGGACAGGGGCCCCTACAATGAGCAGTTCTTC. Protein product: CASSIEGDRGPYNEQFF.

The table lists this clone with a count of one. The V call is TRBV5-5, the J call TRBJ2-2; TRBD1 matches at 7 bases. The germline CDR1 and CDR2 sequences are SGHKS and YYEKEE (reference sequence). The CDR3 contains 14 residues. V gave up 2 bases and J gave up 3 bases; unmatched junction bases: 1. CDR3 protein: CASSFGTDTGELFF. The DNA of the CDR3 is TGTGCCAGCAGCTTTGGGACAGACACCGGGGAGCTGTTTTTT.

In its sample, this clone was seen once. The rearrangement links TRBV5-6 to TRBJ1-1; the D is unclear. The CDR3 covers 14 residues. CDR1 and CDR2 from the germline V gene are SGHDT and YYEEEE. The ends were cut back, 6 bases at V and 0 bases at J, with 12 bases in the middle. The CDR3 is CASNPWLMNTEAFF. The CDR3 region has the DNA TGTGCCAGCAACCCCTGGCTAATGAACACTGAAGCTTTCTTT.

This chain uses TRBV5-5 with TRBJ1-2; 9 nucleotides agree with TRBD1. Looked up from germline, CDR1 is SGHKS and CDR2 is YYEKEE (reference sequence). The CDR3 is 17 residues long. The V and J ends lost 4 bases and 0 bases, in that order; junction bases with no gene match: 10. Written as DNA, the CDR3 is TGTGCCAGCAGCGTCCCGGACAGGGGATTAGCTAACTATGGCTACACCTTC. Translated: CASSVPDRGLANYGYTF.

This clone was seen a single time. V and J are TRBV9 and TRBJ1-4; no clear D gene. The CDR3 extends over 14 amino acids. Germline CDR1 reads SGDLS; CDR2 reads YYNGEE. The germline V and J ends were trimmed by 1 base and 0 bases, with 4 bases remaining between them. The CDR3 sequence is CASSVHATNEKLFF. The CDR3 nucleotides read TGTGCCAGCAGCGTACATGCAACTAATGAAAAACTGTTTTTT.

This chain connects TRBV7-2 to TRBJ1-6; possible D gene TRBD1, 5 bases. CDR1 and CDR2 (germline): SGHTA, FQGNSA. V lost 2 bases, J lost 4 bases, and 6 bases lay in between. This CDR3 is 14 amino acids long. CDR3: CASSLQGYNSPLHF. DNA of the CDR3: TGTGCCAGCAGCTTACAGGGTTATAATTCACCCCTCCACTTT.

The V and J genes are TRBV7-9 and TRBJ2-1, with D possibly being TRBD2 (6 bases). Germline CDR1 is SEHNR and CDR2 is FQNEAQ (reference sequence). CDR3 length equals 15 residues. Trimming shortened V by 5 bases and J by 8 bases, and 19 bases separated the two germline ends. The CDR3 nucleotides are TGTGCCAGCAGCCCAAGAGAGGGGAGGCTAGATGAGCAGTTCTTC. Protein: CASSPREGRLDEQFF.

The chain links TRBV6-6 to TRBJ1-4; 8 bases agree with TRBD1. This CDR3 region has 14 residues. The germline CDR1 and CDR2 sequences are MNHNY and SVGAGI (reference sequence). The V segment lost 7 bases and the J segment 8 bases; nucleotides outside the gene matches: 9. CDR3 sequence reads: CASTMDRVDEKLFF. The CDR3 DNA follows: TGTGCCAGCACCATGGACAGGGTGGACGAAAAACTGTTTTTT.

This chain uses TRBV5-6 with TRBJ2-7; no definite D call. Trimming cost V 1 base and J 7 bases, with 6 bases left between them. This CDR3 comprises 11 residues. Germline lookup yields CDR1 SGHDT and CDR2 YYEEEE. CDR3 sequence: CASSLKQEQYF. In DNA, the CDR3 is TGTGCCAGCAGCTTGAAGCAAGAGCAGTACTTC. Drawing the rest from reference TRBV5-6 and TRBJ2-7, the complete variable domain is DAGVTQSPTHLIKTRGQQVTLRCSPKSGHDTVSWYQQALGQGPQFIFQYYEEEERQRGNFPDRFSGHQFPNYSSELNVNALLLGDSALYLCASSLKQEQYFGPGTRLTVT.

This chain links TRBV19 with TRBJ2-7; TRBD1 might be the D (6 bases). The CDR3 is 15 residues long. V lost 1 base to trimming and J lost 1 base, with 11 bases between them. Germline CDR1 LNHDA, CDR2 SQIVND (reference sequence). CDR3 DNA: TGTGCCAGTAGTATAGGCACAGGGTGGTCCTACGAGCAGTACTTC. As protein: CASSIGTGWSYEQYF. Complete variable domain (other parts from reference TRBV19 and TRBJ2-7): DGGITQSPKYLFRKEGQNVTLSCEQNLNHDAMYWYRQDPGQGLRLIYYSQIVNDFQKGDIAEGYSVSREKKESFPLTVTSAQKNPTAFYLCASSIGTGWSYEQYFGPGTRLTVT.

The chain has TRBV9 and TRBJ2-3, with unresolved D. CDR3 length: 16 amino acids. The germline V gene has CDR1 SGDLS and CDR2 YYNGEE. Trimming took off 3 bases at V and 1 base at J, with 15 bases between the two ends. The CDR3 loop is CASSDIPASGTDTQYF. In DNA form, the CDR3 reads TGTGCCAGCAGCGACATTCCGGCGTCTGGCACAGATACGCAGTATTTT.

In DNA form, the CDR3 reads TGTGCCTGGAGTGTACAGGGGGGTCAGCCCCAGCATTTT. Translation gives CAWSVQGGQPQHF. V gene TRBV30 combines with J gene TRBJ1-5, with TRBD1 identical over 8 bases. The germline CDR1 and CDR2 sequences are GTSNPN and SVGIG (reference sequence). CDR3 length equals 13 residues. After removal of 0 bases from V and 6 bases from J, the junction contained 1 base not matched to a gene.

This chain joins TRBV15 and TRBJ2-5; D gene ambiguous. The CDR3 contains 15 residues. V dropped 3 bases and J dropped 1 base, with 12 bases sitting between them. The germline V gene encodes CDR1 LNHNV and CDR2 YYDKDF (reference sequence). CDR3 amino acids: CATSSSTWLQETQYF. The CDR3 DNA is TGTGCCACCAGCAGCTCCACGTGGCTCCAAGAGACCCAGTACTTC.

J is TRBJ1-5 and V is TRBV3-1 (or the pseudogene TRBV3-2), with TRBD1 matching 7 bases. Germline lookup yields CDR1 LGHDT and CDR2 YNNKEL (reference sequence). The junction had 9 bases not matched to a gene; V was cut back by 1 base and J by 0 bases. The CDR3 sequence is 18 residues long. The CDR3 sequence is CASSQAPRDSLSNQPQHF. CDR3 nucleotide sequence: TGTGCCAGCAGCCAAGCCCCTCGGGACAGTCTTAGCAATCAGCCCCAGCATTTT.

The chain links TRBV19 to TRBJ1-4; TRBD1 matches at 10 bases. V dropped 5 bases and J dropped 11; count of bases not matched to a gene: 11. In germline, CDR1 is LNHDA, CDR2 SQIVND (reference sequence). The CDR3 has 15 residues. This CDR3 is CASSSAGTGVEKLFF. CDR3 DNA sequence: TGTGCCAGTAGTTCGGCCGGGACAGGGGTGGAGAAACTGTTTTTT.

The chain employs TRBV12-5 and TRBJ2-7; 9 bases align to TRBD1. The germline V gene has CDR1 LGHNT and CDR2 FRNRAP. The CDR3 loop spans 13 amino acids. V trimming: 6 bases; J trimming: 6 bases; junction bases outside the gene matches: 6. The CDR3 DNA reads TGTGCTAGTGGAACCGGGACAGGGACCGAGCAGTACTTC. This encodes CASGTGTGTEQYF.

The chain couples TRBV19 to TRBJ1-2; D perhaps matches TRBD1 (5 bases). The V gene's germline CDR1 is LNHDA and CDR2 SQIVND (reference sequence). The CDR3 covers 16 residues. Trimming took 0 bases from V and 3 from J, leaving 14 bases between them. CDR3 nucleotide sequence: TGTGCCAGTAGTATAGACGGGGCAGGGCGAGACTATGGCTACACCTTC. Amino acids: CASSIDGAGRDYGYTF.

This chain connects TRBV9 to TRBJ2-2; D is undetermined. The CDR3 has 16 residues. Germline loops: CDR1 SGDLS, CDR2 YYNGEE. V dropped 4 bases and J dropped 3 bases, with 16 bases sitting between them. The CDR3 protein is CASSPSWGEDTGELFF. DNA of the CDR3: TGTGCCAGCAGCCCATCATGGGGTGAAGACACCGGGGAGCTGTTTTTT.

The CDR3 protein is CASSDQGSLKNQPQHF. The CDR3 DNA reads as TGTGCCAGCAGTGACCAAGGGTCCCTGAAAAATCAGCCCCAGCATTTT. This chain connects TRBV6-1 to TRBJ1-5; D is unresolved. The germline V gene encodes CDR1 MNHNS and CDR2 SASEGT. The CDR3 is 16 amino acids. Trimming removed 3 bases at V and 4 bases at J, with 16 bases between.

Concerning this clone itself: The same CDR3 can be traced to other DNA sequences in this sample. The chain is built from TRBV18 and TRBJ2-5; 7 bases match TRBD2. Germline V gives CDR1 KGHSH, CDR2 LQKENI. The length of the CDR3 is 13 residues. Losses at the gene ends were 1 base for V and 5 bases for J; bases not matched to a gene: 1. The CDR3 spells CASSPQGGETQYF. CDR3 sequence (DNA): TGTGCCAGCTCACCACAGGGAGGGGAGACCCAGTACTTC. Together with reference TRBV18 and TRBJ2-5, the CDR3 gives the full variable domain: NAGVMQNPRHLVRRRGQEARLRCSPMKGHSHVYWYRQLPEEGLKFMVYLQKENIIDESGMPKERFSAEFPKEGPSILRIQQVVRGDSAAYFCASSPQGGETQYFGPGTRLLVL.

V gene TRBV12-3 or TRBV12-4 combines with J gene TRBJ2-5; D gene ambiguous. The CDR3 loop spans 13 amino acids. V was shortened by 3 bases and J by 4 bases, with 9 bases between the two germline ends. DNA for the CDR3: TGTGCCAGCAGTTTTGCAGCCCCAGAGACCCAGTACTTC. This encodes CASSFAAPETQYF.

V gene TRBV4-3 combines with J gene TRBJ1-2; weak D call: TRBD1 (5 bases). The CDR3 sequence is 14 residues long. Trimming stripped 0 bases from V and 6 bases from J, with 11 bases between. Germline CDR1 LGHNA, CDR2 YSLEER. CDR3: CASSQDAGRNGYTF. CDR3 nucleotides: TGCGCCAGCAGCCAAGATGCAGGGAGGAATGGCTACACCTTC.

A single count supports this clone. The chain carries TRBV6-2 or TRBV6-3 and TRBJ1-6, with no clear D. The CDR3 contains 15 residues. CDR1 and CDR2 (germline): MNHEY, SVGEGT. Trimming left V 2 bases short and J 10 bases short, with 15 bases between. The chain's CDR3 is CASSYKGLGASPLHF. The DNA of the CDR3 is TGTGCCAGCAGTTACAAAGGGTTGGGCGCCTCACCCCTCCACTTT.

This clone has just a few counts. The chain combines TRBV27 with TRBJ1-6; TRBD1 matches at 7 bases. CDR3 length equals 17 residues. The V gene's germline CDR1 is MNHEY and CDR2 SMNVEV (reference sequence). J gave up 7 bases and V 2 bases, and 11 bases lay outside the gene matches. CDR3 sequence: CASSLRPPEQGNSPLHF. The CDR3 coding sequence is TGTGCCAGCAGTTTACGGCCGCCAGAACAGGGGAATTCACCCCTCCACTTT.